This paragraph covers one T cell receptor beta chain sequence. Antigen specificity is unknown. Some clones are missing from TCRdb's copy, which holds only in-frame ones; the method was immunoSEQ multiplex PCR. The data hold 40,000 to 50,000 clones, with about nine tenths observed a single time. The sample is drawn from a study of OX40 agonist ivuxolimab in advanced cancers. Study overall: Mean age about 60 years, range about 20 to 79; about 85% male. Overall study findings and caveats: Both blood CD4+ and CD8+ T cells showed clonal growth by week 6 at 0.1 to 3.0 mg/kg. Average numbers of expanded clones were greater in CD8+ T cells than in CD4+.

The CDR3 spans 14 residues. Per germline, CDR1 GTSNPN and CDR2 SVGIG (reference sequence). The V segment lost 2 bases and the J segment 5 bases; nucleotides outside the gene matches: 5. This TCR was sampled from an adult with an advanced solid tumor such as melanoma, head and neck, liver or kidney cancer. The chain uses TRBV30 and TRBJ2-5; 10 bases are shared with TRBD1. Source: CD4+ or CD8+ T cells sorted from blood, taken in a trial of the OX40 agonist ivuxolimab. The DNA for the CDR3 is TGTGCCTGGAGTCCGACAGGGGGCGGGGAGACCCAGTACTTC. This sequence encodes CAWSPTGGGETQYF.